The present entry profiles one TCR beta chain with its context. Here immunoSEQ multiplex PCR was the method, and the copy in TCRdb shows in-frame clones only, minus some. The table has approximately 50,000 clones, about 92% seen once; the top ten hold more than 3%. CDR1 and CDR2 (germline): SGHTA, FQGNSA. The CDR3 extends over 15 amino acids. Trimming pared 0 bases from V and 2 bases from J, leaving 11 bases between. This sample was included in a study of blood T cell repertoires in COVID-19. The sequencing input was peripheral blood. This receptor was obtained from a human donor in a cohort sampled during active COVID-19. This chain links TRBV7-2 with TRBJ2-7, with a tentative D call TRBD1 (6 bases). The CDR3 coding sequence is TGTGCCAGCAGCTTAGCGTTACAGGGCCCCTACGAGCAGTACTTC. Protein product: CASSLALQGPYEQYF. The full variable domain, its missing parts supplied by reference TRBV7-2 and TRBJ2-7, is GAGVSQSPSNKVTEKGKDVELRCDPISGHTALYWYRQSLGQGLEFLIYFQGNSAPDKSGLPSDRFSAERTGGSVSTLTIQRTQQEDSAVYLCASSLALQGPYEQYFGPGTRLTVT.